This T cell receptor beta chain was found in a study of cytomegalovirus exposure and HLA in healthy donors (dated by TCRdb to about 2017). The study in broad terms: According to an earlier analysis of a few hundred of the donors, 200 million or so T cells yielded over 100 million unique TCR beta sequences and more than 250 Gb of sequence data. Typing coverage differed by locus: A, B, C, DRB1 and DQB1 were typed in roughly 629-630 donors, DQA1 in roughly 510, DPA1 in around 610, and DPB1 in 450 to 480. Every repertoire in the discovery cohort had been generated on one and the same sequencing platform. High-throughput TCR immunosequencing, statistical association of individual TCRs with disease status, and machine learning were combined to predict cytomegalovirus infection status. Rather than drawing on any new phenotypic data, the later analysis identified candidate immune exposures from TCR beta sequences and the way those sequences occurred across donors. Besides the first cohort of 666 subjects, a separate validation cohort made up of 120 different subjects was used. To study patterns of TCR occurrence, a later analysis re-analyzed previously published TCR beta repertoires from 550 to 800 donors and added high-resolution HLA genotyping. An early release that covered fewer than 750 HLA-typed donors contained approximately 300 gigabases of sequencing data and about 93 million unique TCR sequences. A later genetic analysis took genome-wide SNP genotypes for about three fifths of the 666 donors and used that subset as a discovery cohort. Among 300 to 500 genotyped donors of the cohort, an average of approximately 200,000 unique TCR beta nucleotide sequences was sequenced per donor, of which about 20% were non-productive. Alongside the repertoire data, information on donor age, sex, ethnicity and CMV serostatus was compiled. The aim of the study was to test whether cataloging public T cell receptors could identify signatures of past pathogen exposure. Using immunosequencing, the study profiled T cell repertoires from 640 or so subjects and related those repertoires to cytomegalovirus serostatus. To decide whether each TCR beta V gene segment behaved as functional or pseudogenic, an earlier analysis of some 600 of the donors relied on high-throughput TCR beta sequencing. Class I and class II HLA loci were covered by the typing at four-digit resolution. Among the roughly 390 genotyped donors, around 81% belonged to the genetic ancestry cluster associated with self-reported Caucasian donors. Roughly five DR-DQ haplotypes were treated as single units for association and clustering because of strong linkage in the cohort. On the study overall, not on this receptor specifically: Because counts were too low, about 18 rarely observed V segments, including chromosome 9 orphons, were excluded from the earlier analysis of 587 of the donors. A cluster of highly shared sequence variants was judged likely to represent a technical artifact of the sequencing pipeline. In a later analysis, 15,000 to 20,000 TCR beta sequences were associated with specific HLA alleles at a false discovery rate of 0.05. This cohort had only TCR beta chains sequenced, and the lack of alpha or paired-chain data limited which features could be detected. In a later analysis, TCR association rates were found to vary across HLA loci, with the most associated TCRs seen for DRB1 alleles and the fewest for HLA-C alleles. A further reported finding was that TCR beta sequences accurately predicted the HLA-A and HLA-B alleles for most subjects in the first cohort. In vitro tests confirmed that a few of the cytomegalovirus-associated TCR beta chains recognize cytomegalovirus antigens. In a later genetic analysis, fewer N-insertions in productive TCRs were reported among donors in an Asian-associated ancestry cluster than the approximately 710-donor mean. A later genetic analysis associated a missense DCLRE1C variant with V-gene and J-gene trimming of TCR beta chains, and an independent cohort replicated the association. While some public TCRs were present in many individuals, most TCR sequences turned up only very rarely across donors. According to a later analysis, parvovirus B19, influenza, CMV and Epstein-Barr virus appeared linked to several top co-occurrence clusters. Cytomegalovirus status was reported to be diagnosed by the classifier with high specificity and sensitivity in both the original and validation cohorts. Compared with equally common non-associated chains, HLA-associated TCR beta chains in a later analysis were more clonally expanded and had lower generation probabilities. Linkage disequilibrium might explain the correlated functional status among segregating V segments, but an unknown experimental factor could not be ruled out. Roughly uniform sequencing depth across donors was assumed in presence/absence analyses, although this assumption may not hold. The only immune exposure information available for the cohort was CMV serostatus. Assigning TCR associations to individual alleles was difficult when HLA alleles, especially DR and DQ, strongly co-occurred. Broadly in line with IMGT annotations, most TCR beta V segments showed up in productive rearrangements about 90% or about 30% of the time in an earlier analysis of 587 of the donors. According to a later analysis, most CMV-associated TCR beta chains appeared to be HLA-restricted, and the HLA associations seemed to be driven largely by CMV exposure. The study listed 150 to 200 TCR beta chains as associated with cytomegalovirus. Because some donors lacked HLA typing at each locus, the association tests relied only on the typed subset. The authors suggested that the approach could potentially be generalized to other disease states and immunological phenotypes. Some IMGT-functional V segments, including TRBV6-2 and TRBV6-3, could not be distinguished by the 87-base-pair reads and were therefore excluded.

The CDR1 and CDR2 encoded by the germline V gene are MNHEY and SVGAGI. Inclusive of the bounding cysteine and phenylalanine, the CDR3 is 11 residues long. Only the CDR3 DNA stays, 33 bases, in frame from base 1. Between the V and J ends, shortened by 6 bases and 11 bases respectively, the junction contains 13 bases. Library method: the immunoSEQ multiplex PCR assay. For the multiplex PCR, a mixture combining 60 forward primers for TCR Vbeta segments and 13 reverse primers for TCR Jbeta segments was used. The CDR3 region of rearranged TCR beta genes was amplified from genomic DNA with a multiplex PCR assay. The amplified TCR beta libraries were sequenced on the Illumina HiSeq System as 87-base-pair reads. Regarding the original processing steps: Across the 666 repertoires, a later analysis counted tens of millions of unique TCR beta chains, around 10 million of which were shared by at least two donors. To remove PCR and sequencing errors, raw reads were error-corrected and collapsed into unique sequences using a nearest-neighbor algorithm that merged closely related sequences. V, D and J gene segments were assigned by aligning CDR3 sequences to IMGT reference sequences. For a sequence to be retained, a match of at least six nucleotides was required to both a V gene segment and a J gene segment. Rearrangements were classified as productive when the CDR3 lacked stop codons and remained in frame with V and J, and all other rearrangements were classified as non-productive. CDR3 was defined by IMGT convention, running from the second conserved V-encoded cysteine to the conserved J-encoded phenylalanine. Sequences without an unambiguous match to a single V gene segment were excluded from the earlier analysis of approximately 600 of the donors. An earlier analysis of several hundred of the donors called V segments functional above 56.7% productive rearrangements and segregating when the between-donor standard deviation exceeded 5%. To diagnose cytomegalovirus status from the catalog of TCR beta chain sequences, a statistical classification framework was built. V and J gene assignment, in a later analysis, came from comparing TCR nucleotide sequences with IMGT/GENE-DB human TR gene sequences. A later analysis assigned CDR3 sequences and most-parsimonious VDJ recombination scenarios with the TCRdist pipeline. In a later analysis, each TCR beta chain was defined by its CDR3 amino acid sequence together with its V-gene family, and reads lacking a unique V-gene family were excluded. As a way to deal with suspected cross-contamination and a sequencing artifact, a later analysis dropped under 600 nucleotide sequences that were highly shared and had low generation probability. For each public chain, a later analysis derived a clonal expansion index from normalized ranks of inferred template counts within each repertoire. In a later analysis, generation probabilities were computed with a VDJ recombination model fitted to out-of-frame rearrangements, and the resulting probabilities were checked against IGoR. Hypergeometric tests were used in a later analysis to score TCR-TCR, TCR-HLA and TCR-CMV co-occurrence, with a repertoire-size bias correction applied to the TCR pairs. A later analysis estimated false discovery rates by permuting HLA or CMV assignments 20 times. In a later analysis, co-occurring TCRs were grouped using DBSCAN, with TCRdist sequence similarity added in when clustering inside HLA-allele-positive subsets. Repertoires with fewer than 30,000 or more than 120,000 public chains, plus five repertoires with anomalous nucleotide sharing, were excluded from co-occurrence clustering. The source is immuneACCESS, and TCRdb retained only in-frame sequences with V and J called. Part of the clones is not carried over; for the studies checked, unresolved V genes explain less than half of this, and the remainder is unexplained. That table furnishes V, J and clone size, whereas the DNA furnished D and trimming. The sample table shows about 180,000 clones, and about 82% are seen once. Under 2% of the sample is in the top ten clones.

This clone has only a few counts. No antigen is known for it. One base away there is no much larger clone; base qualities are not given. In total, more than 500 healthy bone marrow donors made up the cohort. At the time of sampling, every cohort member was nominally healthy, though immune exposures that went unrecorded were likely present. The donor was CMV seronegative and was included in the group of 352 seronegative cohort members. A peripheral blood sample was collected from each donor, and TCR beta sequencing was performed on peripheral blood mononuclear cells. Genomic DNA was extracted from the blood cell samples with the Qiagen DNeasy Blood Extraction Kit.

Sequencing used PBMCs. This sequence uses TRBV6-5 and TRBJ1-1; 6 matching bases give a weak D call of TRBD1. The origin of this receptor is a man aged 18-30 years in good health and CMV-seronegative. The CDR3 in this case is CASSRGGKAFF. The base sequence is TGTGCCAGCAGCAGGGGAGGGAAGGCTTTCTTT.